Following are 32 T cell receptor beta chains from one sample sequenced in a study of blood T cells in healthy people across ages. Next came a second PCR, run for roughly 6 to 11 cycles, which used a sample-barcoded 5' primer along with a J-beta primer mix. TCRdb re-analysed the 5' RACE reads in MiXCR, keeping a single row per CDR3 protein. This sample carries about 1.8 million distinct CDR3 sequences, around half of them seen once, and the ten largest clones take over 2%. Specimen: blood. These receptors all stem from a woman aged 40 to 50 in good health.

V gene TRBV2 combines with J gene TRBJ2-7, with 9 bases identical to TRBD1. Germline V lookup: CDR1 SNHLY, CDR2 FYNNEI. The CDR3 contains 14 residues. J lost 2 bases, V lost 6 bases, and 5 bases had no gene match. The CDR3 spells CASRARTGAYEQYF. The DNA of the CDR3 is TGTGCCAGCAGGGCTAGGACAGGGGCCTACGAGCAGTACTTC.

This clonotype has a handful of counts. J is TRBJ2-5 and V is TRBV6-5; 7 bases map to TRBD1. Germline loops: CDR1 MNHEY, CDR2 SVGAGI. CDR3 length: 14 amino acids. V lost 5 bases, J lost 0 bases, and 3 bases stayed unmatched. CDR3 bases: TGTGCCAGCAGTGGGGACAGATACCAAGAGACCCAGTACTTC. It yields the protein CASSGDRYQETQYF.

In its sample, this clonotype was seen once. The CDR3 DNA reads as TGTGCCAGCAGTGAAACAGAGAACTACACCTTC. Encoded protein: CASSETENYTF. V gene TRBV25-1 combines with J gene TRBJ1-2; D unresolved. V lost 2 bases to trimming and J lost 10 bases, with 8 bases between them. Germline assignment: CDR1 MGHDK and CDR2 SYGVNS. This CDR3 has 11 residues.

The chain links TRBV3-1 to TRBJ2-4; D ambiguous. Judging by the DNA end, TRBJ2-5 fits better; the J call may be wrong. This CDR3 has 15 residues. Per the germline V gene, CDR1 is LGHDT and CDR2 is YNNKEL (reference sequence). In DNA, the CDR3 is TGTGCCAGCAGCCAACTCCTACTGACGGGAGAGACCCAGTACTTC. It specifies CASSQLLLTGETQYF.

The chain couples TRBV28 to TRBJ2-3; the D is unclear. Trimming took off 6 bases at V and 2 bases at J, with 12 bases between the two ends. Germline lookup yields CDR1 MDHEN and CDR2 SYDVKM. This CDR3 spans 14 amino acids. CDR3 sequence reads: CASRLGRFTDTQYF. The DNA for the CDR3 is TGTGCCAGCAGGTTAGGAAGGTTCACAGATACGCAGTATTTT.

This chain joins TRBV20-1 and TRBJ2-7; 13 bases fit TRBD2. The CDR3 runs to 15 residues. Unmatched junction bases numbered 7, after V lost 5 bases and J lost 3 bases. Germline CDR1 reads DFQATT; CDR2 reads SNEGSKA (reference sequence). The CDR3 DNA is TGCAGTGCTTTACCGGGACTAGCGGGGTACTACGAGCAGTACTTC. Its translation is CSALPGLAGYYEQYF.

This chain links TRBV12-3 or TRBV12-4 with TRBJ2-7; D not resolved. Trimming stripped 10 bases from V and 4 bases from J, with 11 bases between. This CDR3 is 11 amino acids long. CDR3 amino acids: CATRDAYEQYF. DNA of the CDR3: TGTGCCACCCGCGATGCATACGAGCAGTACTTC.

There are a few counts of this clonotype. The chain joins TRBV29-1 to TRBJ1-1; D is ambiguous. Trimming left V 6 bases short and J 4 bases short, with 21 bases between. The CDR3 totals 15 residues. From germline, CDR1 is SQVTM and CDR2 ANQGSEA. The CDR3, as DNA: TGCAGCGTGGACCGGGCCAACCAGCGGGGCACTGAAGCTTTCTTT. This encodes CSVDRANQRGTEAFF.

The V gene is TRBV27, the J gene TRBJ2-1; tentative D call: TRBD2 (6 bases). The CDR3 contains 13 residues. Germline CDR1 and CDR2: MNHEY and SMNVEV (reference sequence). CDR3 sequence (DNA): TGTGGTACAGGATGGGGGAGGTACAATGAGCAGTTCTTC. Protein: CGTGWGRYNEQFF.

This clonotype was counted only a few times. The gene calls are TRBV4-3 and TRBJ2-7, with 10 bases aligning to TRBD1. J lost 6 bases, V lost 3 bases, and 11 bases had no gene match. Germline V CDR1 and CDR2: LGHNA, YSLEER. The CDR3 consists of 16 residues. The CDR3 spells CASSQDLGTGVREQYF. CDR3 sequence (DNA): TGCGCCAGCAGCCAGGACCTCGGGACAGGGGTTCGCGAGCAGTACTTC.

This clonotype was picked up a small number of times. This chain uses TRBV7-9 with TRBJ2-4, with 8 bases fitting TRBD2. Germline lookup yields CDR1 SEHNR and CDR2 FQNEAQ (reference sequence). V trimming: 3 bases; J trimming: 0 bases; junction bases outside the gene matches: 7. This CDR3 comprises 17 residues. CDR3 sequence: CASSFRTSSLAKNIQYF. CDR3 coding DNA: TGTGCCAGCAGCTTCCGGACTAGCTCCTTAGCCAAAAACATTCAGTACTTC.

V is TRBV25-1 and J is TRBJ1-4, with no clear D. Per the germline V gene, CDR1 is MGHDK and CDR2 is SYGVNS. Trimming removed 6 bases from V and 7 bases from J, with 9 bases in between. The CDR3 has 12 residues. The CDR3 spells CASREVGEKLFF. The CDR3 DNA sequence: TGTGCCAGCAGAGAGGTTGGTGAAAAACTGTTTTTT.

This sequence joins TRBV5-1 and TRBJ1-6; D gene ambiguous. The V gene lost 2 bases and the J gene lost 8 bases, with 14 bases spanning the gap. The germline gives CDR1 SGHRS, CDR2 YFSETQ. The CDR3 totals 15 residues. In DNA form, the CDR3 reads TGCGCCAGCAGCTTTAATCGGCCATGGGATTCACCCCTCCACTTT. Translating it yields CASSFNRPWDSPLHF.

The V and J genes are TRBV6-2 or TRBV6-3 and TRBJ2-3; the match to TRBD2 covers 7 bases. Looked up from germline, CDR1 is MNHEY and CDR2 is SVGEGT. The CDR3 loop spans 13 amino acids. V was clipped by 6 bases and J by 3 bases; unmatched bases: 3. CDR3 sequence reads: CASRELATDTQYF. The CDR3 DNA follows: TGTGCCAGCAGGGAACTAGCGACAGATACGCAGTATTTT.

There are a few counts of this clonotype. This chain links TRBV10-3 with TRBJ1-2, with D hard to call. The V end was cut by 8 bases, the J end by 2 bases, with 18 bases between. CDR3 length equals 15 residues. CDR1 and CDR2 from the germline V gene are ENHRY and SYGVKD. CDR3 bases: TGTGCCATCGGCACACGGCTCGGAGGGAACTATGGCTACACCTTC. Amino acid sequence: CAIGTRLGGNYGYTF.

This clonotype showed up just a few times. This chain connects TRBV12-3 or TRBV12-4 to TRBJ2-1, with no clear D. CDR3 length equals 15 residues. Trimming shortened V by 7 bases and J by 7 bases, and 20 bases separated the two germline ends. CDR3 residues: CASKEDQASGNEQFF. In nucleotides, the CDR3 is TGTGCCAGCAAAGAGGACCAGGCCAGTGGAAATGAGCAGTTCTTC.

The chain links TRBV4-3 to TRBJ1-4; tentatively, D is TRBD1 (6 bases). The CDR3 totals 14 residues. Germline assignment: CDR1 LGHNA and CDR2 YSLEER. V lost 4 bases and J 12 bases, leaving 18 bases between the germline ends. The CDR3 coding sequence is TGCGCCAGCAGCCTTGAAAGGGGGGAGGGGGAACTGTTTTTT. Translating it yields CASSLERGEGELFF.

In this sample, this clonotype turned up a few times. This chain links TRBV7-9 with TRBJ2-5, with 8 bases matching TRBD1. The CDR3 spans 15 residues. With 2 bases clipped from V and 4 bases from J, the junction kept 6 bases outside the gene matches. Germline lookup yields CDR1 SEHNR and CDR2 FQNEAQ (reference sequence). The CDR3 nucleotides are TGTGCCAGCAGCTTAACCTCAGGGGGCTCAGAGACCCAGTACTTC. Translating it yields CASSLTSGGSETQYF.

This clonotype came up a few times. The rearrangement joins TRBV13 to TRBJ2-4; D remains unclear. CDR1 is PRHDT and CDR2 is FYEKMQ in the germline V gene (reference sequence). The V end was cut by 5 bases, the J end by 2 bases, with 7 bases between. The CDR3 spans 13 residues. The CDR3 is CASSPFTKNIQYF. CDR3 coding DNA: TGTGCCAGCAGCCCGTTTACCAAAAACATTCAGTACTTC.

This clonotype turned up a few times. CDR3 nucleotide sequence: TGTGCCAGCAGTCACAGGGACAAAAACATTCAGTACTTC. Amino acids: CASSHRDKNIQYF. The chain couples TRBV5-6 to TRBJ2-4; weak D call: TRBD1 (6 bases). Germline CDR1 and CDR2: SGHDT and YYEEEE. Trimming removed 5 bases at V and 3 bases at J, with 9 bases between. This CDR3 has 13 residues. Full variable domain (missing parts from reference TRBV5-6 and TRBJ2-4): DAGVTQSPTHLIKTRGQQVTLRCSPKSGHDTVSWYQQALGQGPQFIFQYYEEEERQRGNFPDRFSGHQFPNYSSELNVNALLLGDSALYLCASSHRDKNIQYFGAGTRLSVL.

On this clonotype: One end of the junction does not line up with germline, which may come from a read error. The J gene is TRBJ1-2, the V gene TRBV27, with D unresolved. Germline CDR1 reads MNHEY; CDR2 reads SMNVEV (reference sequence). The CDR3 has 13 residues. Written as DNA, the CDR3 is TGTGCCTGCAGCCCCAGTGAGGTTCTCAGCTACACCTTC. Protein: CACSPSEVLSYTF.

V and J are TRBV24-1 and TRBJ2-1; the match to TRBD1 covers 7 bases. The CDR3 consists of 15 residues. With V trimmed by 3 bases and J by 4 bases, 5 bases remained unmatched. CDR1 KGHDR and CDR2 SFDVKD come from the germline V gene. DNA for the CDR3: TGTGCCACCAGTGATCAGGGACAGAGTTACAATGAGCAGTTCTTC. Translating it yields CATSDQGQSYNEQFF.

This clonotype was detected a few times. This chain joins TRBV20-1 and TRBJ1-2; tentative D call: TRBD1 (6 bases). From germline, CDR1 is DFQATT and CDR2 SNEGSKA (reference sequence). The CDR3 covers 12 residues. The CDR3 loop is CTADSTNYGYTF. CDR3 DNA: TGCACCGCGGACAGTACTAACTATGGCTACACCTTC.

In this sample, this clonotype turned up many times. The chain carries TRBV15 and TRBJ2-5, with 8 positions matching TRBD1. The CDR3 length is 15 residues. Germline trimming cut 0 bases from V and 3 bases from J; bases unmatched to any gene: 3. Per germline, CDR1 LNHNV and CDR2 YYDKDF (reference sequence). CDR3 loop: CATSRDRTGKETQYF. The CDR3, as DNA: TGTGCCACCAGCAGAGATCGGACAGGGAAAGAGACCCAGTACTTC.

The chain is built from TRBV29-1 and TRBJ2-4; TRBD2 matches 7 bases. The CDR3 contains 12 residues. V was pared by 4 bases and J by 12 bases, with 9 bases of the junction left unmatched. Germline V gene lookup returns CDR1 SQVTM and CDR2 ANQGSEA. The CDR3 DNA reads TGCAGCGTTGCATTGTCGGGGGACTATCAGTACTTC. Protein product: CSVALSGDYQYF. The whole variable domain, filled in from reference TRBV29-1 and TRBJ2-4, reads SAVISQKPSRDICQRGTSLTIQCQVDSQVTMMFWYRQQPGQSLTLIATANQGSEATYESGFVIDKFPISRPNLTFSTLTVSNMSPEDSSIYLCSVALSGDYQYFGAGTRLSVL.

This rearrangement joins TRBV29-1 to TRBJ1-5; 11 nucleotides match TRBD1. The CDR3 is made up of 13 amino acids. Per the germline V gene, CDR1 is SQVTM and CDR2 is ANQGSEA. Germline trimming cut 6 bases from V and 8 bases from J; bases unmatched to any gene: 6. CDR3 amino acids: CSVPGQGAEPQHF. For the CDR3, the DNA is TGCAGCGTGCCCGGACAGGGGGCAGAGCCCCAGCATTTT.

The chain is built from TRBV28 and TRBJ2-4; 8 positions agree with TRBD1. The length of the CDR3 is 20 residues. The J segment lost 0 bases and the V segment lost 5 bases, leaving 18 bases of the junction unmatched. Germline CDR1 and CDR2: MDHEN and SYDVKM. The CDR3 loop is CASSPGQGIKNSLAKNIQYF. The CDR3 DNA sequence: TGTGCCAGCAGTCCCGGACAGGGAATCAAGAACTCCTTAGCCAAAAACATTCAGTACTTC.

This chain connects TRBV6-2 or TRBV6-3 to TRBJ1-2; no clear D gene. The CDR3 has 12 amino acids. V was cut by 8 bases and J by 5 bases, with 12 bases left in between. The germline gives CDR1 MNHEY, CDR2 SVGEGT. The CDR3 DNA sequence: TGTGCCAGCGTTGAGGGTACTTATGGCTACACCTTC. Its translation is CASVEGTYGYTF.

This clonotype was seen only a few times. The chain links TRBV29-1 to TRBJ2-7, with TRBD2 matching over 8 bases. The J segment lost 5 bases and the V segment lost 5 bases, leaving 11 bases of the junction unmatched. From germline, CDR1 is SQVTM and CDR2 ANQGSEA. The CDR3 is 14 amino acids. The CDR3 spells CSVHRGGNIDEQYF. In DNA, the CDR3 is TGCAGCGTTCACCGCGGGGGGAATATTGACGAGCAGTACTTC.

This chain uses TRBV20-1 with TRBJ2-5; no reliable D call. CDR3 length: 9 amino acids. V was pared by 4 bases and J by 5 bases, with 2 bases between. Germline V gene data show CDR1 as DFQATT and CDR2 as SNEGSKA (reference sequence). The CDR3, as DNA: TGCAGTGCTATGGAGACCCAGTACTTC. It codes for CSAMETQYF.

This clonotype was observed a handful of times. The chain recombines TRBV4-2 with TRBJ2-5; TRBD2 agrees at 7 bases. After removal of 2 bases from V and 2 bases from J, the junction contained 11 bases not matched to a gene. Germline V gene data show CDR1 as LGHNA and CDR2 as YNFKEQ. This CDR3 is built from 17 residues. In nucleotides, the CDR3 is TGTGCCAGCAGCCAATGGCCGGGCGCGGGGGTGCAAGAGACCCAGTACTTC. It encodes CASSQWPGAGVQETQYF.

The chain employs TRBV7-2 and TRBJ1-1; D perhaps matches TRBD1 (6 bases). CDR1 SGHTA and CDR2 FQGNSA come from the germline V gene. Trimming shortened V by 7 bases and J by 2 bases, and 14 bases separated the two germline ends. The CDR3 has 14 amino acids. The CDR3 DNA sequence: TGTGCCAGCAACCCTAACAGGGTAAACACTGAAGCTTTCTTT. It is translated as CASNPNRVNTEAFF.